These T cell receptor beta chains were read from a single sample in a study of cytomegalovirus exposure and HLA in healthy donors. Assay used: immunoSEQ multiplex PCR; TCRdb lists only in-frame clones, some missing. The table has about 140,000 clones, approximately 76% seen once. The specimen was PBMCs. Receptors originate from a man aged 40-50 years in good health and CMV-seronegative. Both conserved end residues are part of each CDR3. D genes are given only for firm matches. Clone size appears in some rows only: once, few, many, or a class for an expanded clone.

j_call: TRBJ2-1
cdr3_length: 15
d_call: TRBD2
v_call: TRBV10-3
clone_size: few
cdr3_nt: TGTGCCATCAGTTCCGGGACTAGCGGGAGTGATGAGCAGTTCTTC
cdr3_aa: CAISSGTSGSDEQFF

j_call: TRBJ2-2
cdr3_length: 15
d_call: NA
v_call: TRBV28
clone_size: NA
cdr3_nt: TGTGCCAGCAGTTTACCGGGTATAGACACCGGGGAGCTGTTTTTT
cdr3_aa: CASSLPGIDTGELFF

j_call: TRBJ2-4
cdr3_length: 14
d_call: NA
v_call: TRBV2
clone_size: few
cdr3_nt: TGTGCCAGCAGTGATCTAGCCTTCGAAAACATTCAGTACTTC
cdr3_aa: CASSDLAFENIQYF

j_call: TRBJ1-2
cdr3_length: 15
d_call: TRBD1
v_call: TRBV4-1
clone_size: NA
cdr3_nt: TGCGCCAGCAGCCCGGGGACAGGGAACATCCATGGCTACACCTTC
cdr3_aa: CASSPGTGNIHGYTF

j_call: TRBJ2-2
cdr3_length: 16
d_call: TRBD2
v_call: TRBV5-1
clone_size: NA
cdr3_nt: TGCGCCAGCAGCTCGGGACTAGCGGGGAACACCGGGGAGCTGTTTTTT
cdr3_aa: CASSSGLAGNTGELFF

j_call: TRBJ2-6
cdr3_length: 16
d_call: TRBD1
v_call: TRBV7-3
clone_size: NA
cdr3_nt: TGTGCCAGCAGCCCCCTACAGGGGACTGGGGCCAACGTCCTGACTTTC
cdr3_aa: CASSPLQGTGANVLTF

j_call: TRBJ1-6
cdr3_length: 19
d_call: NA
v_call: TRBV28
clone_size: NA
cdr3_nt: TGTGCCAGCAGTTCGGCGGCTGCGGTTAGTCTCCTAATTAATTCACCCCTCCACTTT
cdr3_aa: CASSSAAAVSLLINSPLHF

j_call: TRBJ2-1
cdr3_length: 16
d_call: NA
v_call: TRBV9
clone_size: once
cdr3_nt: TGTGCCAGCAGCGACCCGGGACTCGGGGCGGTCAATGAGCAGTTCTTC
cdr3_aa: CASSDPGLGAVNEQFF

j_call: TRBJ2-3
cdr3_length: 14
d_call: TRBD2
v_call: TRBV11-3
clone_size: NA
cdr3_nt: TGTGCCAGCAGCAAGACTAGCGAGGGGGATACGCAGTATTTT
cdr3_aa: CASSKTSEGDTQYF

j_call: TRBJ1-1
cdr3_length: 14
d_call: NA
v_call: TRBV4-1
clone_size: once
cdr3_nt: TGCGCCAGCAGCCAAGGGGTGAGGGTGGCGGGAGCTTTCTTT
cdr3_aa: CASSQGVRVAGAFF

j_call: TRBJ2-1
cdr3_length: 16
d_call: TRBD1
v_call: TRBV2
clone_size: NA
cdr3_nt: TGTGCCAGCAGTGTGGTTCGGACAGGGCCCTACAATGAGCAGTTCTTC
cdr3_aa: CASSVVRTGPYNEQFF

j_call: TRBJ2-4
cdr3_length: 15
d_call: NA
v_call: TRBV7-9
clone_size: NA
cdr3_nt: TGTGCCAGCAGCTTAGCGTCCGCGCGGGGAAACATTCAGTACTTC
cdr3_aa: CASSLASARGNIQYF

j_call: TRBJ2-7
cdr3_length: 16
d_call: TRBD1
v_call: TRBV2
clone_size: few
cdr3_nt: TGTGCCAGCTCTAAAAGGGGGCAAGGGGGCCCCTACGAGCAGTACTTC
cdr3_aa: CASSKRGQGGPYEQYF